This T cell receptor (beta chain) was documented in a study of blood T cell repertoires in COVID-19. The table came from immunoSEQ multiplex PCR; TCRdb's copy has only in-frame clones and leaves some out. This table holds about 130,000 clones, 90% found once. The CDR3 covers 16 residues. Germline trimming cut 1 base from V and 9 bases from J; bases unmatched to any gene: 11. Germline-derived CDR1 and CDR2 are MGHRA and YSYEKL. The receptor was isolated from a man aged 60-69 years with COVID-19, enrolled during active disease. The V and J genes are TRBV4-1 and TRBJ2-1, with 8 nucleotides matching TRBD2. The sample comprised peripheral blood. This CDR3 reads CASSQVRTSPSGEQFF. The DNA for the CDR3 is TGCGCCAGCAGCCAAGTTCGGACTAGCCCAAGCGGTGAGCAGTTCTTC.